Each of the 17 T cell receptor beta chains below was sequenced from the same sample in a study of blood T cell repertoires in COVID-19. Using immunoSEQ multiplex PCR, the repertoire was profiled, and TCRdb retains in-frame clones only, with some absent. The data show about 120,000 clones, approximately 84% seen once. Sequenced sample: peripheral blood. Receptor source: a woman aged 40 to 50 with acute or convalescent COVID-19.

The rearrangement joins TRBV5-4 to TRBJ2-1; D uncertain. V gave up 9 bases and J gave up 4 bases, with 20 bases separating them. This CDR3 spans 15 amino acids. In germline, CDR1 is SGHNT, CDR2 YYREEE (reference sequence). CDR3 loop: CATLHFGGTYNEQFF. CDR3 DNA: TGTGCCACCCTCCACTTCGGCGGAACTTACAATGAGCAGTTCTTC. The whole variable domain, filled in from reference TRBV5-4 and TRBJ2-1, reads ETGVTQSPTHLIKTRGQQVTLRCSSQSGHNTVSWYQQALGQGPQFIFQYYREEENGRGNFPPRFSGLQFPNYSSELNVNALELDDSALYLCATLHFGGTYNEQFFGPGTRLTVL.

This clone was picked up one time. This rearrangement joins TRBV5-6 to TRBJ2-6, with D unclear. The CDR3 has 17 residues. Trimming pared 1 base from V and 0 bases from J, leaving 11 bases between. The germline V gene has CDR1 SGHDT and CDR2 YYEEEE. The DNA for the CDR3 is TGTGCCAGCAGCTTGTATACAGCTATCTCTGGGGCCAACGTCCTGACTTTC. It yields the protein CASSLYTAISGANVLTF.

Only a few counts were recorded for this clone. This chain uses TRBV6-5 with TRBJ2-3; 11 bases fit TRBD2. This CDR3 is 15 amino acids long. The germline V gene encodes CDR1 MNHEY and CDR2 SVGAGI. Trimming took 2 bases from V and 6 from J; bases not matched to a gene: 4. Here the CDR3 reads CASSYLAGGGDTQYF. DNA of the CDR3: TGTGCCAGCAGTTACCTAGCGGGGGGTGGTGATACGCAGTATTTT.

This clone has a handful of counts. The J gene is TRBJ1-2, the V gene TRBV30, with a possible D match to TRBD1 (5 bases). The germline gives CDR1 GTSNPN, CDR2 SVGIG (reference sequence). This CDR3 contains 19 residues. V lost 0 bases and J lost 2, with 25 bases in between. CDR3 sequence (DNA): TGTGCCTGGAGTGTAGTACCCGCCAGGGCCGGTACAAGGAACTATGGCTACACCTTC. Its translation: CAWSVVPARAGTRNYGYTF.

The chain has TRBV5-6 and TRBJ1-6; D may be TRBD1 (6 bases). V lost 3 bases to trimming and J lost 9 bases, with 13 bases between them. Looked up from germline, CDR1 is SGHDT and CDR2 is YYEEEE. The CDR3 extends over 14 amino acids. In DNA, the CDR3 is TGTGCCAGCAGCTCCTTAAGAGGGGGTTCACCCCTCCACTTT. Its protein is CASSSLRGGSPLHF. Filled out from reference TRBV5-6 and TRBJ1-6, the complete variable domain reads DAGVTQSPTHLIKTRGQQVTLRCSPKSGHDTVSWYQQALGQGPQFIFQYYEEEERQRGNFPDRFSGHQFPNYSSELNVNALLLGDSALYLCASSSLRGGSPLHFGNGTRLTVT.

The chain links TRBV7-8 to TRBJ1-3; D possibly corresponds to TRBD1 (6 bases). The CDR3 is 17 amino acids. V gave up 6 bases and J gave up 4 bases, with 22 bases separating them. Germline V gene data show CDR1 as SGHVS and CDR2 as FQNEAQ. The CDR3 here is CASSETTRGAAGNTIYF. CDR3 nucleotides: TGTGCCAGCAGTGAAACTACCCGGGGGGCTGCAGGAAACACCATATATTTT. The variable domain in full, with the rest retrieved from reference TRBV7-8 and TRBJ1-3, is GAGVSQSPRYKVAKRGQDVALRCDPISGHVSLFWYQQALGQGPEFLTYFQNEAQLDKSGLPSDRFFAERPEGSVSTLKIQRTQQEDSAVYLCASSETTRGAAGNTIYFGEGSWLTVV.

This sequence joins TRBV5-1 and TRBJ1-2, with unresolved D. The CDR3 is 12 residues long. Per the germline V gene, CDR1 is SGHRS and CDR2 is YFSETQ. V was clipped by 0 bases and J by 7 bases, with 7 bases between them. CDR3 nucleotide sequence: TGCGCCAGCAGCTTGGATGCGGTTGGCTACACCTTC. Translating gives CASSLDAVGYTF.

The CDR3 nucleotides read TGTGCTAGTGGTTTGGTACCGACAGACTATGGCTACACCTTC. It codes for CASGLVPTDYGYTF. The chain combines TRBV12-5 with TRBJ1-2; maybe TRBD1 (5 bases). The ends were cut back, 0 bases at V and 3 bases at J, with 8 bases in the middle. Per the germline V gene, CDR1 is LGHNT and CDR2 is FRNRAP. The CDR3 runs 14 residues.

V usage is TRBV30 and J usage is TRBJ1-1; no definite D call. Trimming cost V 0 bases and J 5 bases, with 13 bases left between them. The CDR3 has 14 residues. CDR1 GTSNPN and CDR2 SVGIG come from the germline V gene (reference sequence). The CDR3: CAWSVRGLRTEAFF. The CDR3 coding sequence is TGTGCCTGGAGTGTACGTGGGCTTCGGACTGAAGCTTTCTTT. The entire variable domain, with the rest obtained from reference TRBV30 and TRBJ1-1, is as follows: SQTIHQWPATLVQPVGSPLSLECTVEGTSNPNLYWYRQAAGRGLQLLFYSVGIGQISSEVPQNLSASRPQDRQFILSSKKLLLSDSGFYLCAWSVRGLRTEAFFGQGTRLTVV.

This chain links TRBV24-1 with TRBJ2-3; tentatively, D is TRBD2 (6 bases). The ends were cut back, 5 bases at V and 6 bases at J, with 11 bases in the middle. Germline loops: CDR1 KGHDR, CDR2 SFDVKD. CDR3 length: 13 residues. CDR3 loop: CATSVGGRDTQYF. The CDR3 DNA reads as TGTGCCACCAGTGTAGGAGGGCGCGATACGCAGTATTTT.

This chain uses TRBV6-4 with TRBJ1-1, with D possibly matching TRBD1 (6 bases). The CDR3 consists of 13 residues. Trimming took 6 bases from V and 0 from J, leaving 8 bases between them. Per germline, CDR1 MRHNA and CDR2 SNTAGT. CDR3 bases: TGTGCCAGCAGCAGGGACATGAACACTGAAGCTTTCTTT. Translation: CASSRDMNTEAFF.

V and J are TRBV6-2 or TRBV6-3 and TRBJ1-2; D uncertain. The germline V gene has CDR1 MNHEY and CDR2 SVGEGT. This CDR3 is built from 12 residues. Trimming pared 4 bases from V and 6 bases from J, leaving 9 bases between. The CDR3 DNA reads TGTGCCAGCAGTTCATACTTCGATGGCTACACCTTC. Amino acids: CASSSYFDGYTF.

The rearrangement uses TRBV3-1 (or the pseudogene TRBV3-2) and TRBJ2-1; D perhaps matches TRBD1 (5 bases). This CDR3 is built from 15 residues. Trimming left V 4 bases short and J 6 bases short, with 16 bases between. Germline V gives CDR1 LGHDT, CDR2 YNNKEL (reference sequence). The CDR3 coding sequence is TGTGCCAGCAGCCCCAGGGTGGGTGGGTTCAATGAGCAGTTCTTC. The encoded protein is CASSPRVGGFNEQFF.

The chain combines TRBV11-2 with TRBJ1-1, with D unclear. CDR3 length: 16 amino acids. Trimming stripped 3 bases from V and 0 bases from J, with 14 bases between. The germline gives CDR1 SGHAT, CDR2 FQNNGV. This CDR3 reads CASSFRPANMNTEAFF. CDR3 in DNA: TGTGCCAGCAGCTTTCGGCCAGCGAACATGAACACTGAAGCTTTCTTT.

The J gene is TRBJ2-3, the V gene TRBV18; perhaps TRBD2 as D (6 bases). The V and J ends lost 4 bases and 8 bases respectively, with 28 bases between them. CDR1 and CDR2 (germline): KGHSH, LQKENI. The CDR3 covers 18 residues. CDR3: CASSRLELRDSRASTQYF. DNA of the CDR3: TGTGCCAGCTCACGATTGGAACTCCGGGACTCCCGGGCCAGTACGCAGTATTTT.

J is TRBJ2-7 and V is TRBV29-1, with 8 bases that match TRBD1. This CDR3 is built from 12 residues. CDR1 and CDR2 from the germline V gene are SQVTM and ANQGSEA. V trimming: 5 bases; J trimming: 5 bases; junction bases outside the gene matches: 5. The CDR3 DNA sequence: TGCAGCGTTCGGACAGGGAAAAACGAGCAGTACTTC. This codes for CSVRTGKNEQYF.

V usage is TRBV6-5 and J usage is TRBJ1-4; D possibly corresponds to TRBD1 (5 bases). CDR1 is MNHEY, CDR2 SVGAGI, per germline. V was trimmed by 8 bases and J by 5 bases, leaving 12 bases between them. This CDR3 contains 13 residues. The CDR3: CASDLTANEKLFF. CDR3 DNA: TGTGCCAGCGACTTGACAGCCAATGAAAAACTGTTTTTT.